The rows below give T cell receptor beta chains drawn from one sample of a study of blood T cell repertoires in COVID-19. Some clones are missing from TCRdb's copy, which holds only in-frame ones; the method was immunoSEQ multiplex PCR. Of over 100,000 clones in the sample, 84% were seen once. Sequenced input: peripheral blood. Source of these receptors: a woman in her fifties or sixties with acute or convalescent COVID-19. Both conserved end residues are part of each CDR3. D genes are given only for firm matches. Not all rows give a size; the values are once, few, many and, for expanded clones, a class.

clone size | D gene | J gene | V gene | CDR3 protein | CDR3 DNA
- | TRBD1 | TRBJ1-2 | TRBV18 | CASSPPLTGGYGYTF | TGTGCCAGCTCACCCCCTCTTACAGGGGGCTATGGCTACACCTTC
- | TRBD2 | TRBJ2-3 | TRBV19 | CASLLVAGGPHTQYF | TGTGCCAGTCTTCTGGTTGCGGGGGGGCCGCATACGCAGTATTTT
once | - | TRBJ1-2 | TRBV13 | CASGPQGGRGYTF | TGTGCCAGCGGACCTCAGGGAGGGAGAGGCTACACCTTC
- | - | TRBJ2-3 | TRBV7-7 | CASSTHLGDTQYF | TGTGCTAGCAGCACCCACCTAGGAGATACGCAGTATTTT
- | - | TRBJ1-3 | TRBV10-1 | CASSQGSSGNTIYF | TGCGCCAGCAGCCAGGGAAGCTCTGGAAACACCATATATTTT
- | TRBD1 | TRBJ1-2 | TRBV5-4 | CASRNSGQGSYGYTF | TGTGCCAGCAGAAACTCGGGACAGGGGAGCTATGGCTACACCTTC
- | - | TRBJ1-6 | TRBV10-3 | CAISPGTAYSPLHF | TGTGCCATCAGCCCCGGGACTGCTTATTCACCCCTCCACTTT
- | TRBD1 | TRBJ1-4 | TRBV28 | CASSTGGLNEKLFF | TGTGCCAGCAGTACAGGGGGGCTTAATGAAAAACTGTTTTTT
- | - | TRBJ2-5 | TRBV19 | CASSPRQGGTQYF | TGTGCCAGTAGTCCCAGACAGGGAGGGACCCAGTACTTC
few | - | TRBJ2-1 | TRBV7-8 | CASSPRTEYNEQFF | TGTGCCAGCAGCCCGCGGACAGAATACAATGAGCAGTTCTTC
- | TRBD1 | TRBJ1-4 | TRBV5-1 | CASSLGQGELNEKLFF | TGCGCCAGCAGCTTAGGACAGGGCGAACTTAATGAAAAACTGTTTTTT
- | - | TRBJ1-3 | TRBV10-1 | CASSPRGGNTIYF | TGCGCCAGCAGCCCCCGGGGGGGAAACACCATATATTTT
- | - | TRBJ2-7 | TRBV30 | CAWSPGQPSTQYF | TGTGCCTGGAGTCCCGGACAGCCCTCGACGCAGTACTTC
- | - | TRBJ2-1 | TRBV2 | CASSVGSIPYNEQFF | TGTGCCAGCAGTGTAGGGAGTATTCCCTACAATGAGCAGTTCTTC
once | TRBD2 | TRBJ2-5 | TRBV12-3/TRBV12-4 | CASSLAGGETQYF | TGTGCCAGCAGTTTAGCGGGGGGGGAGACCCAGTACTTC
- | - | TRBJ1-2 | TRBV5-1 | CASSAFRGGSYGYTF | TGCGCCAGCAGCGCTTTCCGGGGAGGAAGTTATGGCTACACCTTC
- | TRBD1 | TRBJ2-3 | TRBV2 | CASSESGRGYPDTQYF | TGTGCCAGCAGTGAATCTGGCAGGGGGTACCCAGATACGCAGTATTTT
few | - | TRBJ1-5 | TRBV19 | CASSIGLGTISNQPQHF | TGTGCCAGTAGTATAGGTCTAGGGACAATAAGCAATCAGCCCCAGCATTTT
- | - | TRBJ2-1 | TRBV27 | CASSLFADVVNEQFF | TGTGCCAGCAGTTTATTTGCGGATGTCGTCAATGAGCAGTTCTTC
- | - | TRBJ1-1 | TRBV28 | CASSLPPFQLNTEAFF | TGTGCCAGCAGTTTACCCCCCTTCCAACTTAACACTGAAGCTTTCTTT
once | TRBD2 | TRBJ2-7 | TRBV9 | CASSPGTSGFYEQYF | TGTGCCAGCAGTCCCGGGACTAGCGGGTTCTACGAGCAGTACTTC
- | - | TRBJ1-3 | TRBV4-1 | CASSQEWGVSGNTIYF | TGCGCCAGCAGCCAAGAATGGGGGGTTTCAGGAAACACCATATATTTT
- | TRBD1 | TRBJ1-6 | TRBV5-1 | CASSPSGQGGSPLHF | TGCGCCAGCAGCCCGTCGGGACAGGGTGGTTCACCCCTCCACTTT
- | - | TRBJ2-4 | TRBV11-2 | CASSLDTDIQYF | TGTGCCAGCAGCTTAGATACAGACATTCAGTACTTC
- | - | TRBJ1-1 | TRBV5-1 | CASSPDPRDTEAFF | TGCGCCAGCAGCCCGGACCCGAGGGACACTGAAGCTTTCTTT
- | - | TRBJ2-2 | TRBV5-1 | CASSLQGTGELFF | TGCGCCAGCAGCTTACAGGGCACCGGGGAGCTGTTTTTT
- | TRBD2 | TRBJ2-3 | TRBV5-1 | CASSLSGGAADTQYF | TGCGCCAGCAGCTTAAGCGGGGGGGCTGCAGATACGCAGTATTTT
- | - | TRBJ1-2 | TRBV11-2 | CASSSQEGDYGYTF | TGTGCCAGCAGCTCACAGGAGGGAGACTATGGCTACACCTTC
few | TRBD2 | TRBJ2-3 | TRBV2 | CASSGTRRTDTQYF | TGTGCCAGCAGTGGGACTAGACGGACAGATACGCAGTATTTT
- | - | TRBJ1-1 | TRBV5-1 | CASRREESNTEAFF | TGCGCCAGCAGGCGGGAGGAGTCGAACACTGAAGCTTTCTTT
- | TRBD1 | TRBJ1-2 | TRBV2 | CASSLTGEAGYTF | TGTGCCAGCAGTTTGACAGGGGAGGCTGGCTACACCTTC
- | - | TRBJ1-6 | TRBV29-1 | CSVGAGHNSPLHF | TGCAGCGTGGGGGCAGGGCATAATTCACCCCTCCACTTT
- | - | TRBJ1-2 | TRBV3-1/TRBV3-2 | CASSQPQGRGNYGYTF | TGTGCCAGCAGCCAACCACAGGGAAGGGGTAACTATGGCTACACCTTC
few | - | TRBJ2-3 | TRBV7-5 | CVRSLERRWLAGAGTTDTQYF | TGTGTCAGAAGCTTAGAGCGTCGGTGGCTAGCGGGGGCCGGCACGACAGATACGCAGTATTTT
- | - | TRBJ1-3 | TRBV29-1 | CSVASSFGNTIYF | TGCAGCGTTGCCAGTTCCTTCGGAAACACCATATATTTT
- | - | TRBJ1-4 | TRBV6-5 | CASRDDSFYEKLFF | TGTGCCAGCAGGGACGACAGTTTCTATGAAAAACTGTTTTTT
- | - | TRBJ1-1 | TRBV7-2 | CASSFWGGNTEAFF | TGTGCCAGCAGCTTCTGGGGGGGAAACACTGAAGCTTTCTTT